Sequencing of this T cell receptor (beta chain) was carried out in a study of blood T cell repertoires in COVID-19 (dated by TCRdb to the early 2020s). Concerning the study at large: Samples covering the acute and convalescent phases of COVID-19 were provided by collaborators in the United States, Italy and Spain. The prospective study material was composed of cDNA or gDNA derived from T cells, B-cell-depleted T cells, or PBMCs. Subjects who had been exposed to COVID-19, were actively infected with it, or had recovered from it provided the deeply sampled blood TCRbeta repertoires that made up the dataset. The repertoires were released in a freely available public database meant as a resource for research on the immune response to SARS-CoV-2. The samples were drawn from the first 160 participants of the ongoing ImmuneRACE study and from over 950 subjects provided by 6 global collaborators. The sample metadata nearly always contained a de-identified subject ID, COVID-19 status, age in years and sex. Where available, HLA class I and class II types were taken from metadata supplied by the sample provider and were not determined by assay-based typing.

The collaborating institutions used their own protocols to collect whole blood in K2EDTA tubes. For TCRbeta analysis, collaborators shipped samples as frozen whole blood, isolated PBMCs, or DNA extracted from either of those sample types. Comments on this clone: Its binding antigen is unknown. Base quality data are lacking; no much larger clone is found one base away.

Overall study outcomes, separate from this receptor: The amount of clinical and demographic metadata varied by source and participant and was provided uncurated.

TCRbeta CDR3 regions were amplified from genomic DNA using the immunoSEQ Assay, a bias-controlled multiplex PCR. From the authors' description of their analysis: The number of nucleated cells in each sample was estimated by amplification of reference gene primers within the assay. To quantify the absolute abundance of each unique TCRbeta CDR3 rearrangement, sequence reads were collapsed and filtered. For each sample, productive Simpson clonality was calculated by taking the square root of Simpson's diversity index across productive rearrangements. TCRdb obtained this table from immuneACCESS and retained in-frame rearrangements with V and J assigned. These tables miss some clones; where compared with another copy, unresolved V genes account for less than half of the shortfall, and the remainder is unexplained. V and J calls and clone size are copied from that table; D and trimming were computed from the DNA. The table for this sample lists around 260,000 clones; around four fifths of them were counted only once. Less than 5% of the sample lies in the top ten.

V was cut back by 5 bases and J by 2 bases, leaving a gap of 21 bases between them. Measured from the cysteine to the phenylalanine, the CDR3 is 17 residues long. The DNA shown is the 51-base CDR3, in frame from base 1. CDR1 and CDR2 are read off the germline V gene as SGHAT and FQNNGV. Sequenced material: peripheral blood. The sequence joins TRBV11-2 to TRBJ1-2, with a weak D call of TRBD1 (6 bases match). This receptor was obtained from a man between 60 and 70 years old with acute or convalescent COVID-19. The CDR3: CASSALKTGYVNYGYTF. The sequenced DNA: TGTGCCAGCAGCGCCCTTAAGACAGGTTATGTGAACTATGGCTACACCTTC.